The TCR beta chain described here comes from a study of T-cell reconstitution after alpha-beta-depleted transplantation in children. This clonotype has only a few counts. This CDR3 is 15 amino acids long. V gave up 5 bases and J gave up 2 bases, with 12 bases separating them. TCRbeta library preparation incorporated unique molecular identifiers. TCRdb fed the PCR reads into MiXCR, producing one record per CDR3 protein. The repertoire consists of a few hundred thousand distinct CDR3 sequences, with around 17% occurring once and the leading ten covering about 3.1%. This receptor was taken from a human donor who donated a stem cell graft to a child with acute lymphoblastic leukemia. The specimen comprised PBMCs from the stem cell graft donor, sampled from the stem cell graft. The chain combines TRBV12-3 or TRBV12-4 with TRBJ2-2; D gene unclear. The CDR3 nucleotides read TGTGCCAGCAGTCACGGTCTACGTAACACCGGGGAGCTGTTTTTT. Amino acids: CASSHGLRNTGELFF.